These T cell receptor beta chains were read from a single sample in a study of blood T cells in healthy people across ages. TCRdb redid the calling of the 5' RACE reads with MiXCR, one entry per CDR3 protein. The table has some 930,000 distinct CDR3 sequences, about 28% seen once. The same data also contributed to another study, on T cells of mothers and their children.

The sample was blood. These receptors all stem from a woman in her thirties or forties in good health. Both conserved end residues are part of each CDR3. D genes are given only for firm matches. Size values are once, few and many counts, or a class for expanded clones, and some rows have none.

d_call: -
v_call: TRBV27
clone_size: -
j_call: TRBJ1-5
cdr3_aa: CAAGYGNQPQHF
cdr3_nt: TGTGCCGCAGGGTATGGCAATCAGCCCCAGCATTTT

d_call: -
v_call: TRBV7-2
clone_size: -
j_call: TRBJ2-1
cdr3_aa: CASRARVTYNEQFF
cdr3_nt: TGTGCCAGCCGCGCTCGTGTGACATACAATGAGCAGTTCTTC

d_call: -
v_call: TRBV11-2
clone_size: -
j_call: TRBJ2-7
cdr3_aa: CASSLDQGACEQYF
cdr3_nt: TGTGCCAGCAGCTTAGATCAGGGTGCCTGCGAGCAGTACTTC

d_call: -
v_call: TRBV25-1
clone_size: -
j_call: TRBJ2-5
cdr3_aa: CASSVGLYGQYF
cdr3_nt: TGTGCCAGCAGTGTCGGACTCTACGGGCAGTACTTC

d_call: -
v_call: TRBV9
clone_size: once
j_call: TRBJ2-3
cdr3_aa: CASSVTPAAGTQYF
cdr3_nt: TGTGCCAGCAGCGTAACTCCTGCCGCAGGTACGCAGTATTTT

d_call: -
v_call: TRBV5-4
clone_size: many
j_call: TRBJ1-2
cdr3_aa: CASSLALDGWGYGYTF
cdr3_nt: TGTGCCAGCAGCTTGGCTCTGGACGGATGGGGGTATGGCTACACCTTC

d_call: -
v_call: TRBV7-9
clone_size: -
j_call: TRBJ1-4
cdr3_aa: CASREGLANEKLFF
cdr3_nt: TGTGCCAGCAGAGAAGGGCTCGCGAATGAAAAACTGTTTTTT

d_call: TRBD2
v_call: TRBV7-8
clone_size: many
j_call: TRBJ2-7
cdr3_aa: CASSQRTRNYEQYF
cdr3_nt: TGTGCCAGCAGCCAACGGACTAGGAATTACGAGCAGTACTTC

d_call: TRBD1
v_call: TRBV7-2
clone_size: many
j_call: TRBJ2-5
cdr3_aa: CASSRDRARETQYF
cdr3_nt: TGTGCCAGCAGCCGGGACAGGGCGAGGGAGACCCAGTACTTC

d_call: TRBD2
v_call: TRBV20-1
clone_size: few
j_call: TRBJ2-1
cdr3_aa: CYVDGRGNYNEQFF
cdr3_nt: TGCTACGTAGATGGGCGGGGGAACTACAATGAGCAGTTCTTC

d_call: -
v_call: TRBV28
clone_size: -
j_call: TRBJ1-1
cdr3_aa: CASNPGATNTEAFF
cdr3_nt: TGTGCCAGCAACCCAGGGGCCACGAACACTGAAGCTTTCTTT

d_call: TRBD1
v_call: TRBV20-1
clone_size: few
j_call: TRBJ1-6
cdr3_aa: CSARDVRLGQDNSPLHF
cdr3_nt: TGCAGTGCTAGAGATGTAAGGTTGGGACAGGATAATTCACCCCTCCACTTT

d_call: TRBD2
v_call: TRBV20-1
clone_size: -
j_call: TRBJ2-3
cdr3_aa: CSAIGTSGGAKSTDTQYF
cdr3_nt: TGCAGTGCTATTGGGACTAGCGGGGGGGCCAAAAGCACAGATACGCAGTATTTT

d_call: -
v_call: TRBV5-6
clone_size: many
j_call: TRBJ2-4
cdr3_aa: CASSATGLEAKNIQYF
cdr3_nt: TGTGCCAGCAGCGCAACAGGTTTGGAGGCCAAAAACATTCAGTACTTC

d_call: -
v_call: TRBV21-1
clone_size: -
j_call: TRBJ2-4
cdr3_aa: CASRVGTGAKNIQYF
cdr3_nt: -

d_call: TRBD2
v_call: TRBV7-2
clone_size: -
j_call: TRBJ2-1
cdr3_aa: CASSLNPGLAGGSSYNEQFF
cdr3_nt: TGTGCCAGCAGCTTAAATCCGGGACTAGCGGGGGGCAGCTCCTACAATGAGCAGTTCTTC

d_call: TRBD2
v_call: TRBV30
clone_size: -
j_call: TRBJ2-1
cdr3_aa: CAWREGAGGSYNEQFF
cdr3_nt: TGTGCCTGGCGGGAAGGAGCGGGGGGATCCTACAATGAGCAGTTCTTC

d_call: TRBD2
v_call: TRBV6-2/TRBV6-3
clone_size: -
j_call: TRBJ2-5
cdr3_aa: CASSPLGLAEQETQYF
cdr3_nt: TGTGCCAGCAGTCCCTTGGGACTAGCGGAACAAGAGACCCAGTACTTC

d_call: TRBD2
v_call: TRBV5-6
clone_size: -
j_call: TRBJ2-1
cdr3_aa: CASSPTTSGGIPHNEQFF
cdr3_nt: TGTGCCAGCAGCCCAACTACTAGCGGGGGGATACCTCACAATGAGCAGTTCTTC

d_call: TRBD1
v_call: TRBV7-3
clone_size: -
j_call: TRBJ2-7
cdr3_aa: CASSFTTGGKHF
cdr3_nt: TGTGCCAGCAGCTTTACAACAGGGGGCAAACACTTC

d_call: -
v_call: TRBV9
clone_size: few
j_call: TRBJ2-1
cdr3_aa: CASSVAPGDNEQFF
cdr3_nt: TGTGCCAGCAGCGTAGCTCCGGGCGACAATGAGCAGTTCTTC

d_call: -
v_call: TRBV10-3
clone_size: many
j_call: TRBJ1-2
cdr3_aa: CATGQDGYTF
cdr3_nt: TGTGCCACCGGGCAGGATGGCTACACCTTC

d_call: -
v_call: TRBV7-9
clone_size: few
j_call: TRBJ2-1
cdr3_aa: CASSPPGGDNEQFF
cdr3_nt: TGTGCCAGCAGCCCCCCCGGGGGAGACAATGAGCAGTTCTTC

d_call: TRBD1
v_call: TRBV2
clone_size: -
j_call: TRBJ1-6
cdr3_aa: CASSSSGGRLGAYSPLHF
cdr3_nt: TGTGCCAGCAGTTCCTCAGGGGGCCGCCTAGGGGCTTATTCACCCCTCCACTTT

d_call: -
v_call: TRBV20-1
clone_size: -
j_call: TRBJ1-3
cdr3_aa: CSATGYSGNTIYF
cdr3_nt: TGCAGTGCTACAGGATACTCTGGAAACACCATATATTTT

d_call: -
v_call: TRBV7-2
clone_size: -
j_call: TRBJ1-2
cdr3_aa: CASSLPREVNYGYTF
cdr3_nt: TGTGCCAGCAGCTTGCCCCGGGAAGTGAACTATGGCTACACCTTC

d_call: TRBD1
v_call: TRBV7-2
clone_size: -
j_call: TRBJ2-7
cdr3_aa: CASNSDRVSSYEQYF
cdr3_nt: TGTGCCAGCAACTCGGACAGGGTGAGCTCCTACGAGCAGTACTTC

d_call: TRBD2
v_call: TRBV11-2
clone_size: many
j_call: TRBJ2-5
cdr3_aa: CASSLDSAGGRRETQYF
cdr3_nt: TGTGCCAGCAGCTTAGATTCGGCGGGGGGGCGCCGGGAGACCCAGTACTTC

d_call: -
v_call: TRBV15
clone_size: few
j_call: TRBJ1-1
cdr3_aa: CATSREPRTGRNTEAFF
cdr3_nt: TGTGCCACCAGCAGAGAGCCTAGGACCGGGAGGAACACTGAAGCTTTCTTT

d_call: TRBD1
v_call: TRBV20-1
clone_size: few
j_call: TRBJ1-1
cdr3_aa: CSARHWTGEKNTEAFF
cdr3_nt: TGCAGTGCTAGACATTGGACAGGGGAGAAAAACACTGAAGCTTTCTTT

d_call: TRBD1
v_call: TRBV20-1
clone_size: -
j_call: TRBJ2-1
cdr3_aa: CSARGWGQIYNEQFF
cdr3_nt: TGCAGTGCTAGAGGTTGGGGACAGATCTACAATGAGCAGTTCTTC

d_call: -
v_call: TRBV20-1
clone_size: few
j_call: TRBJ1-1
cdr3_aa: CSASGDTEAFF
cdr3_nt: TGCAGTGCTTCCGGGGACACTGAAGCTTTCTTT

d_call: TRBD1
v_call: TRBV4-3
clone_size: -
j_call: TRBJ1-4
cdr3_aa: CASSPDGPTGGGEKLFF
cdr3_nt: TGCGCCAGCAGCCCCGACGGGCCAACAGGGGGTGGTGAAAAACTGTTTTTT

d_call: TRBD1
v_call: TRBV6-5
clone_size: many
j_call: TRBJ1-5
cdr3_aa: CASSPDRGSNQPQHF
cdr3_nt: TGTGCCAGCAGTCCCGACAGGGGCAGCAATCAGCCCCAGCATTTT

d_call: TRBD1
v_call: TRBV5-6
clone_size: -
j_call: TRBJ2-7
cdr3_aa: CASSWPGQGTYEQYF
cdr3_nt: TGTGCCAGCAGCTGGCCGGGACAGGGCACCTACGAGCAGTACTTC

d_call: TRBD1
v_call: TRBV20-1
clone_size: few
j_call: TRBJ2-1
cdr3_aa: CSARELGQYNEQFF
cdr3_nt: TGCAGTGCTAGAGAGTTGGGACAGTACAATGAGCAGTTCTTC

d_call: TRBD1
v_call: TRBV29-1
clone_size: many
j_call: TRBJ2-1
cdr3_aa: CSALGQGTQEQFF
cdr3_nt: TGCAGCGCCCTCGGACAGGGGACACAAGAGCAGTTCTTC

d_call: TRBD1
v_call: TRBV5-1
clone_size: -
j_call: TRBJ2-1
cdr3_aa: CASRLTGTVVEQFF
cdr3_nt: TGCGCCAGCAGGCTGACAGGGACGGTGGTTGAGCAGTTCTTC

d_call: TRBD2
v_call: TRBV11-2
clone_size: -
j_call: TRBJ2-5
cdr3_aa: CASSTQTSGAETQYF
cdr3_nt: TGTGCCAGCAGCACCCAGACTAGCGGGGCGGAGACCCAGTACTTC

d_call: -
v_call: TRBV12-3/TRBV12-4
clone_size: -
j_call: TRBJ1-1
cdr3_aa: CASSLLGLPGGITEAFF
cdr3_nt: TGTGCCAGCAGTTTATTAGGGCTTCCCGGGGGCATCACTGAAGCTTTCTTT

d_call: -
v_call: TRBV28
clone_size: many
j_call: TRBJ1-4
cdr3_aa: CASSQSSREGNEKLFF
cdr3_nt: TGTGCCAGCAGTCAGTCGTCCCGGGAGGGGAATGAAAAACTGTTTTTT

d_call: TRBD2
v_call: TRBV15
clone_size: few
j_call: TRBJ2-3
cdr3_aa: CATSMTSGVPDTQYF
cdr3_nt: TGTGCCACCAGCATGACTAGCGGGGTACCAGATACGCAGTATTTT

d_call: TRBD1
v_call: TRBV9
clone_size: -
j_call: TRBJ2-1
cdr3_aa: CASSVAGQGAGEQFF
cdr3_nt: TGTGCCAGCAGCGTAGCGGGACAGGGGGCCGGTGAGCAGTTCTTC

d_call: TRBD1
v_call: TRBV5-4
clone_size: few
j_call: TRBJ1-4
cdr3_aa: CASSPGQTDEKLFF
cdr3_nt: TGTGCCAGCAGCCCGGGACAGACGGATGAAAAACTGTTTTTT

d_call: TRBD2
v_call: TRBV6-5
clone_size: few
j_call: TRBJ2-1
cdr3_aa: CASSGLARYNEQFF
cdr3_nt: TGTGCCAGCAGCGGACTAGCGAGATACAATGAGCAGTTCTTC

d_call: TRBD2
v_call: TRBV7-9
clone_size: -
j_call: TRBJ2-7
cdr3_aa: CASSPQPASGRYEQYF
cdr3_nt: TGTGCCAGCAGCCCCCAACCCGCTAGCGGGAGATACGAGCAGTACTTC

d_call: TRBD1
v_call: TRBV28
clone_size: few
j_call: TRBJ1-4
cdr3_aa: CASSETGVGEKLFF
cdr3_nt: TGTGCCAGCAGTGAGACAGGGGTTGGCGAAAAACTGTTTTTT

d_call: -
v_call: TRBV12-3/TRBV12-4
clone_size: -
j_call: TRBJ1-1
cdr3_aa: CASSAGWNTEAFF
cdr3_nt: TGTGCCAGCTCCGCGGGTTGGAACACTGAAGCTTTCTTT

d_call: -
v_call: TRBV20-1
clone_size: few
j_call: TRBJ1-1
cdr3_aa: CSARPRMNTEAFF
cdr3_nt: TGCAGTGCTAGACCCAGGATGAACACTGAAGCTTTCTTT

d_call: TRBD1
v_call: TRBV5-1
clone_size: few
j_call: TRBJ1-1
cdr3_aa: CASSLGGTDSNTEAFF
cdr3_nt: TGCGCCAGCAGCTTGGGAGGGACAGACTCGAACACTGAAGCTTTCTTT